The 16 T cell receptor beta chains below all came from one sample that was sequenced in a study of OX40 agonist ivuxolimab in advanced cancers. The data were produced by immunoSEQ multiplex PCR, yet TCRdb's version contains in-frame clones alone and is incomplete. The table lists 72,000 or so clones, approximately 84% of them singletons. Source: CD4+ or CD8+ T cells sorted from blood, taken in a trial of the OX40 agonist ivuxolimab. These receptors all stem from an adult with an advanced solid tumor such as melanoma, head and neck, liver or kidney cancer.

The CDR3 here is CASSQDVGEGPNEQFF. The CDR3 DNA reads as TGCGCCAGCAGCCAAGATGTGGGGGAAGGGCCGAATGAGCAGTTCTTC. The chain uses TRBV4-3 and TRBJ2-1; tentatively, D is TRBD1 or TRBD2 (5 bases each). Germline assignment: CDR1 LGHNA and CDR2 YSLEER. The CDR3 is 16 amino acids. Trimming stripped 0 bases from V and 7 bases from J, with 16 bases between.

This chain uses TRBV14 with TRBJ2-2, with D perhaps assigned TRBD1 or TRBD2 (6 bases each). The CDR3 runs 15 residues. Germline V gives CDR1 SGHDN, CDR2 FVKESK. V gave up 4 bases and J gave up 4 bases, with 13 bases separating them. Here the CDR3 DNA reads TGTGCCAGCAGCCGAAGGTCGGGGGCCACCGGGGAGCTGTTTTTT. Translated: CASSRRSGATGELFF.

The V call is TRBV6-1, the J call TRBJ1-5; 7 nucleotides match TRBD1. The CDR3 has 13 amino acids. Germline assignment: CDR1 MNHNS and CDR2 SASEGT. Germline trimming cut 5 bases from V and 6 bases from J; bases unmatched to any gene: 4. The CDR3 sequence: CASSRQGGQPQHF. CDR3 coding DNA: TGTGCCAGCAGTAGACAGGGAGGTCAGCCCCAGCATTTT.

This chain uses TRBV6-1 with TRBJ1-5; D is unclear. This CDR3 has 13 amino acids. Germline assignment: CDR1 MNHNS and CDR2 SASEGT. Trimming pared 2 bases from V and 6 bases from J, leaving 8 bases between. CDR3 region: CASSEFASQPQHF. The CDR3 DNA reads TGTGCCAGCAGTGAATTTGCGAGTCAGCCCCAGCATTTT.

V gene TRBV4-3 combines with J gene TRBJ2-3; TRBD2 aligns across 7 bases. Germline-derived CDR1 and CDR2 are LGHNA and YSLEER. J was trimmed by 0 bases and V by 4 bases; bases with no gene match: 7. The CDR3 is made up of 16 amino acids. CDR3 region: CASSPMGGFSTDTQYF. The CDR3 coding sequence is TGCGCCAGCAGCCCAATGGGAGGGTTTAGCACAGATACGCAGTATTTT.

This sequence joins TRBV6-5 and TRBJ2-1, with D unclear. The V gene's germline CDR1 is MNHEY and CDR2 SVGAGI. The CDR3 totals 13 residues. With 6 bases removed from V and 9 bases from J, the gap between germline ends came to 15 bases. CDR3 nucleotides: TGTGCCAGCAGGAAAGCACACCTGAGTGAGCAGTTCTTC. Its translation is CASRKAHLSEQFF.

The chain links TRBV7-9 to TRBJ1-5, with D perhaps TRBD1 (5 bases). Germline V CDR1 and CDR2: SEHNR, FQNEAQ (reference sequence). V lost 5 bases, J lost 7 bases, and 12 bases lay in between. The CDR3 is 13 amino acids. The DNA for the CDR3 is TGTGCCAGCAGCCTTCAGGGAGGCCAGCCCCAGCATTTT. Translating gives CASSLQGGQPQHF.

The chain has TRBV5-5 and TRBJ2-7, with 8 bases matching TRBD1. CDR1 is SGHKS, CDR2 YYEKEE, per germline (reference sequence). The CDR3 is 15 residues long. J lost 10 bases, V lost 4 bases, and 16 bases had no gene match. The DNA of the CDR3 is TGTGCCAGCAGCCCGGGCGAGACAGGGGCGACGAGACAGTACTTC. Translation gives CASSPGETGATRQYF.

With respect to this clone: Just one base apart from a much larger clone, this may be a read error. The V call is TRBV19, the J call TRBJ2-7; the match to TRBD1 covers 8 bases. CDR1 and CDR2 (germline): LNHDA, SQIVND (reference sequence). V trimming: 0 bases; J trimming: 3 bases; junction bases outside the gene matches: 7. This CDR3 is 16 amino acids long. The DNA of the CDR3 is TGTGCCAGTAGTATAGAGTTGGCAGGGGGCGGCTACGAGCAGTACTTC. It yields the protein CASSIELAGGGYEQYF.

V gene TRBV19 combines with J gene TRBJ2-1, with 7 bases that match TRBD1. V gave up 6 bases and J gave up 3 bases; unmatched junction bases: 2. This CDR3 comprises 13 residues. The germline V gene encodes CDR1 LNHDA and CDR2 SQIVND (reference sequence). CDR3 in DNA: TGTGCCAGTAGGGGGGACAGCTACAATGAGCAGTTCTTC. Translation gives CASRGDSYNEQFF.

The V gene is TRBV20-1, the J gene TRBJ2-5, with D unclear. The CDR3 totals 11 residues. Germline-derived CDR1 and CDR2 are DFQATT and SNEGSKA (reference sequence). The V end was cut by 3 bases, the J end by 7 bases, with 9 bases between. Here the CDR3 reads CSASLGRTQYF. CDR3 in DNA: TGCAGTGCTAGTTTGGGTCGGACCCAGTACTTC.

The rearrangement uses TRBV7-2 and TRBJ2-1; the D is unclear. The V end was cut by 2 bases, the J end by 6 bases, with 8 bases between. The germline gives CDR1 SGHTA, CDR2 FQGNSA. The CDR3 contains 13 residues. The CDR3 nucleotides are TGTGCCAGCAGCTTATCTCCAAGCAATGAGCAGTTCTTC. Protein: CASSLSPSNEQFF.

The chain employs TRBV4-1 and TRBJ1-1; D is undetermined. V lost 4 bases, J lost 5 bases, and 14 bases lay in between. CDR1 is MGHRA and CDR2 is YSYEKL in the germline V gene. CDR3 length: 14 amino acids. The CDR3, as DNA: TGCGCCAGCAGCCCCGGTAGCAGTTTAACTGAAGCTTTCTTT. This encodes CASSPGSSLTEAFF.

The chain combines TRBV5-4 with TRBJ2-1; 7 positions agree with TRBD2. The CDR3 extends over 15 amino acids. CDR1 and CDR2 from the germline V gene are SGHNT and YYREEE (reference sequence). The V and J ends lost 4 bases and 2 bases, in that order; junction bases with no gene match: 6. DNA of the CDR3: TGTGCCAGCAGCCCTACTAGCGACCCCTACAATGAGCAGTTCTTC. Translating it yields CASSPTSDPYNEQFF. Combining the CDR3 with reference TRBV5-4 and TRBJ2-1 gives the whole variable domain ETGVTQSPTHLIKTRGQQVTLRCSSQSGHNTVSWYQQALGQGPQFIFQYYREEENGRGNFPPRFSGLQFPNYSSELNVNALELDDSALYLCASSPTSDPYNEQFFGPGTRLTVL.

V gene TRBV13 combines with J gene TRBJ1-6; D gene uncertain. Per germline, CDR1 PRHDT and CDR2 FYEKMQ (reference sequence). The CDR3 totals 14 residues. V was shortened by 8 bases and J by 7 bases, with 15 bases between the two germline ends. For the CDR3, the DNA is TGTGCCAGCCGGCCCAGACACCTGAATTCACCCCTCCACTTT. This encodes CASRPRHLNSPLHF.

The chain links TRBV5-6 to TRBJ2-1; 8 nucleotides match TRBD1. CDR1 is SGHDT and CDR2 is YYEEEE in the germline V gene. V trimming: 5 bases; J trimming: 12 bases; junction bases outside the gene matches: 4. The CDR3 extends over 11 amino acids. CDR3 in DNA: TGTGCCAGCAGTTATGACAGGGGGCAGTTCTTC. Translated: CASSYDRGQFF.